A single sample is the source of the 20 T cell receptor beta chains below, sequenced in a study of blood T cell repertoires in COVID-19. Using immunoSEQ multiplex PCR, the repertoire was profiled, and TCRdb retains in-frame clones only, with some absent. The table lists around 57,000 clones, over 90% of them singletons, with less than 4% in the top ten. Sample: peripheral blood. The receptors stem from a man aged 45-65 years with acute or convalescent COVID-19.

The chain employs TRBV2 and TRBJ1-1, with 7 bases identical to TRBD1. The V and J ends lost 5 bases and 6 bases, in that order; junction bases with no gene match: 9. The germline V gene has CDR1 SNHLY and CDR2 FYNNEI. CDR3 size: 14 residues. Written as DNA, the CDR3 is TGTGCCAGCAGTCCTAACAGGGGTTCGGCTGAAGCTTTCTTT. It translates to CASSPNRGSAEAFF.

This clone was detected once. V usage is TRBV29-1 and J usage is TRBJ2-2; D ambiguous. With 4 bases removed from V and 6 bases from J, the gap between germline ends came to 12 bases. Per germline, CDR1 SQVTM and CDR2 ANQGSEA. The CDR3 runs to 13 residues. CDR3 DNA sequence: TGCAGCGTTGGGGCAAAAGGTGCCGGGGAGCTGTTTTTT. Its protein product is CSVGAKGAGELFF.

The V call is TRBV27, the J call TRBJ2-1, with 12 nucleotides matching TRBD2. The junction had 7 bases not matched to a gene; V was cut back by 3 bases and J by 4 bases. CDR1 is MNHEY and CDR2 is SMNVEV in the germline V gene (reference sequence). There are 17 residues in the CDR3. CDR3 in amino acids: CASSFPGLAGLYNEQFF. The CDR3 DNA follows: TGTGCCAGCAGTTTCCCCGGACTAGCGGGATTATACAATGAGCAGTTCTTC.

V gene TRBV7-2 combines with J gene TRBJ2-7; 12 bases fit TRBD2. V shed 2 bases and J 2 bases; nucleotides not matched to a gene: 4. This CDR3 contains 16 residues. Germline CDR1 reads SGHTA; CDR2 reads FQGNSA. DNA of the CDR3: TGTGCCAGCAGCTTATTCTGGACTAGCGGGACCTACGAGCAGTACTTC. Its translation is CASSLFWTSGTYEQYF.

The rearrangement links TRBV5-1 to TRBJ2-1; D gene uncertain. V lost 0 bases to trimming and J lost 8 bases, with 15 bases between them. The germline V gene encodes CDR1 SGHRS and CDR2 YFSETQ. This CDR3 spans 15 amino acids. The CDR3 coding sequence is TGCGCCAGCAGCTTGGCCGGCGGAAGTGTTTATGAGCAGTTCTTC. Its translation is CASSLAGGSVYEQFF.

The gene calls are TRBV24-1 and TRBJ2-3; 14 bases align to TRBD2. The CDR3 is 18 residues long. In germline, CDR1 is KGHDR, CDR2 SFDVKD. V gave up 4 bases and J gave up 4 bases; unmatched junction bases: 9. The DNA of the CDR3 is TGTGCCACCAGTGAATCAACCGGGACTAGCGGGAGTTCAGATACGCAGTATTTT. Protein: CATSESTGTSGSSDTQYF.

The chain is built from TRBV7-9 and TRBJ2-1; D is perhaps TRBD2 (5 bases). V was clipped by 11 bases and J by 4 bases, with 12 bases between them. CDR1 is SEHNR and CDR2 is FQNEAQ in the germline V gene (reference sequence). This CDR3 contains 12 residues. This CDR3 is CASRGLYNEQFF. CDR3 in DNA: TGTGCCTCCCGCGGGCTATACAATGAGCAGTTCTTC.

This CDR3 reads CASSLNRGNTEAFF. CDR3 DNA: TGTGCCAGCAGCTTAAACAGGGGGAACACTGAAGCTTTCTTT. The J gene is TRBJ1-1, the V gene TRBV11-2; 7 nucleotides agree with TRBD1. V gave up 2 bases and J gave up 1 base; unmatched junction bases: 1. This CDR3 is built from 14 residues. CDR1 SGHAT and CDR2 FQNNGV come from the germline V gene.

This chain connects TRBV6-5 to TRBJ1-2; 9 bases match TRBD1. The CDR3 is made up of 14 amino acids. With 6 bases clipped from V and 3 bases from J, the junction kept 5 bases outside the gene matches. Germline lookup yields CDR1 MNHEY and CDR2 SVGAGI. CDR3 region: CASRVTGGDYGYTF. The CDR3 region has the DNA TGTGCCAGCAGAGTAACAGGGGGCGACTATGGCTACACCTTC.

The genes are TRBV7-9 and TRBJ2-1; D might be TRBD2 (6 bases). The CDR3 contains 17 residues. V dropped 5 bases and J dropped 6 bases, with 23 bases sitting between them. Looked up from germline, CDR1 is SEHNR and CDR2 is FQNEAQ (reference sequence). The CDR3 reads CASSTLGGASTSNEQFF. The DNA for the CDR3 is TGTGCCAGCAGCACGCTCGGAGGGGCTAGCACGTCCAATGAGCAGTTCTTC.

The chain carries TRBV19 and TRBJ2-1; 9 nucleotides match TRBD1. From germline, CDR1 is LNHDA and CDR2 SQIVND (reference sequence). V was clipped by 9 bases and J by 2 bases; unmatched bases: 2. CDR3 length equals 13 residues. The CDR3 here is CASGTGPYNEQFF. For the CDR3, the DNA is TGTGCCAGCGGGACAGGGCCCTACAATGAGCAGTTCTTC. Together with reference TRBV19 and TRBJ2-1, the CDR3 gives the full variable domain: DGGITQSPKYLFRKEGQNVTLSCEQNLNHDAMYWYRQDPGQGLRLIYYSQIVNDFQKGDIAEGYSVSREKKESFPLTVTSAQKNPTAFYLCASGTGPYNEQFFGPGTRLTVL.

This clone was seen more than once but under ten times. This rearrangement joins TRBV18 to TRBJ1-1, with D hard to call. V was clipped by 0 bases and J by 11 bases, with 13 bases between them. The CDR3 is 13 amino acids. CDR1 and CDR2 from the germline V gene are KGHSH and LQKENI. This CDR3 reads CASSPPWVGGAFF. The CDR3 DNA reads as TGTGCCAGCTCACCACCATGGGTCGGCGGCGCTTTCTTT.

The chain has TRBV7-9 and TRBJ1-2; a weak D match, TRBD1 (5 bases). The ends were cut back, 1 base at V and 8 bases at J, with 14 bases in the middle. This CDR3 has 14 residues. Germline CDR1 is SEHNR and CDR2 is FQNEAQ (reference sequence). The CDR3 reads CASSLDPPGIGYTF. The CDR3 DNA is TGTGCCAGCAGCTTAGATCCCCCAGGGATCGGCTACACCTTC.

In nucleotides, the CDR3 is TGTGCCAGCAGCTCCGTTTGGCTAGCGGGAGGGACATTCTACGAGCAGTACTTC. Protein sequence: CASSSVWLAGGTFYEQYF. The chain is built from TRBV7-9 and TRBJ2-7; 12 positions match TRBD2. This CDR3 contains 18 residues. Per the germline V gene, CDR1 is SEHNR and CDR2 is FQNEAQ (reference sequence). V lost 4 bases and J lost 3; bases outside the gene matches: 13.

This clone showed up just once. The CDR3 is CASSYLQGANTEAFF. The CDR3 nucleotides are TGTGCCAGCAGCTACCTACAGGGGGCTAACACTGAAGCTTTCTTT. V usage is TRBV7-8 and J usage is TRBJ1-1; 9 nucleotides agree with TRBD1. There are 15 residues in the CDR3. CDR1 is SGHVS and CDR2 is FQNEAQ in the germline V gene. V lost 4 bases to trimming and J lost 2 bases; unmatched junction nucleotides: 5.

The J gene is TRBJ1-2, the V gene TRBV19; D might be TRBD1 (5 bases). The CDR3 length is 14 residues. Trimming took 3 bases from V and 2 from J, leaving 10 bases between them. CDR1 is LNHDA, CDR2 SQIVND, per germline (reference sequence). The CDR3 DNA reads TGTGCCAGTAGTATGGGACTGACCAACTATGGCTACACCTTC. It translates to CASSMGLTNYGYTF.

The chain couples TRBV6-4 to TRBJ1-2; possibly TRBD1 for D (5 bases). This CDR3 spans 14 amino acids. Deletions cut 2 bases from V and 5 bases from J, with 12 bases between. Germline V gene data show CDR1 as MRHNA and CDR2 as SNTAGT. The CDR3 DNA reads as TGTGCCAGCAGTGACGTCGCCAGGGCTTATGGCTACACCTTC. As protein: CASSDVARAYGYTF.

The rearrangement uses TRBV21-1 and TRBJ1-5; the table assigns TRBD1, which was not confirmed against the DNA. TRBV21-1 is recorded as a pseudogene. CDR3 length: 18 residues. The DNA for the CDR3 is TGTGCCAGCAGCAGCCTCCTCCGGGACAGGAGCTGCAATCAGCCCCAGCATTTT. Its translation: CASSSLLRDRSCNQPQHF.

This clone appeared a single time. The chain has TRBV3-1 (or the pseudogene TRBV3-2) and TRBJ1-4, with 9 bases identical to TRBD1. The CDR3 length is 20 residues. Per germline, CDR1 LGHDT and CDR2 YNNKEL (reference sequence). V dropped 0 bases and J dropped 5; count of bases not matched to a gene: 16. CDR3 nucleotide sequence: TGTGCCAGCAGCCAAGATGGCCCCCGAAAGGACAGGGGAAGCAATGAAAAACTGTTTTTT. Protein: CASSQDGPRKDRGSNEKLFF.

The gene calls are TRBV4-1 and TRBJ1-5; D is unresolved. The CDR3 runs 14 residues. Germline V gives CDR1 MGHRA, CDR2 YSYEKL. V lost 4 bases to trimming and J lost 7 bases, with 14 bases between them. CDR3 DNA: TGCGCCAGCAGCCCCGAGGGCCGCGGGCAGCCCCAGCATTTT. Translation gives CASSPEGRGQPQHF.